This is a list of T cell receptor beta chains from one sample in a study of radiotherapy plus CTLA-4 blockade in lung cancer. Profiling relied on immunoSEQ multiplex PCR, and the TCRdb table lists in-frame clones only, not all of them. The sample has over 70,000 clones, approximately 86% seen once. This sample comprised peripheral blood, obtained from a patient treated with radiotherapy plus ipilimumab. These receptors were taken from a human donor with non-small cell lung cancer who had a partial response to radiotherapy plus ipilimumab. Each CDR3 is given without its conserved first and last residue. The size field is filled for only some rows; it gives once, few, many or a size class.

size	V	J	CDR3
once	TRBV6-5	TRBJ2-7	ASSYGGPYEQY
.	TRBV5-4	TRBJ1-2	ASSPGTVLNYGYT
.	TRBV28	TRBJ1-2	ASSLPRGGYGYT
.	TRBV29-1	TRBJ1-1	SVLGRNTEAF
.	TRBV15	TRBJ2-1	ATSRDPSGIYNEQF
.	TRBV2	TRBJ1-1	ASRSDRAPNTEAF
.	TRBV19	TRBJ2-1	ASSLYPTQDEQF
.	TRBV5-1	TRBJ2-3	ASSLGQYSADTQY
few	TRBV19	TRBJ1-5	ASSPAGRSNQPQH
.	TRBV15	TRBJ1-1	ATSPRAGGDTEAF
.	TRBV18	TRBJ2-1	ASSPDSLGEQF
.	TRBV29-1	TRBJ2-3	SVIADGADTQY
.	TRBV6-5	TRBJ1-5	ASSYGRLNQPQH
.	TRBV4-3	TRBJ2-1	ASSQDFASAASYNEQF
.	TRBV28	TRBJ1-5	ASSTGVQPQH
.	TRBV11-2	TRBJ2-1	ASSLLRASGRSSYNEQF
.	TRBV5-4	TRBJ2-5	ASSLPGAETQY
.	TRBV7-3	TRBJ1-1	ASSSTGFDTEAF